Described below is a single TCR beta chain sequence and its context. The antigen is not known. These data come from a study of stem cell transplantation in POMP-related autoinflammatory disease. Whole-study results and caveats: In PRAID patients, the number of distinct TRB V-J gene pairings was restricted. A trend toward lower repertoire diversity and greater clonality appeared in every analyzed T-cell subset of PRAID patients.

This CDR3 is built from 15 residues. The germline V gene encodes CDR1 SGHAT and CDR2 FQNNGV. The V gene end was trimmed by 5 bases and the J gene end by 6 bases; junction bases not matched to a gene: 10. Here immunoSEQ multiplex PCR was the method, and the copy in TCRdb shows in-frame clones only, minus some. The sample has roughly 6,400 clones; around 86% are singletons. The sample was a CXCR5-defined cell subset from PBMCs. The origin of this receptor is a human donor in good health. V gene TRBV11-2 combines with J gene TRBJ1-2, with 9 bases matching TRBD1. The CDR3 loop reads CASSIYRGQGDGYTF. In DNA, the CDR3 is TGTGCCAGCAGCATATACAGGGGGCAAGGCGATGGCTACACCTTC.